This T cell receptor (beta chain) was profiled in a study of cytomegalovirus exposure and HLA in healthy donors. Findings of the study overall: TCR beta V- and J-gene trimming, according to a later analysis, was linked to a missense DCLRE1C variant. Cytomegalovirus status was reportedly diagnosed by the classifier with high sensitivity and specificity.

The CDR3 runs to 14 residues. Germline-derived CDR1 and CDR2 are MNHEY and SMNVEV (reference sequence). The PCR had 60 Vbeta and 13 Jbeta primers. Produced via immunoSEQ multiplex PCR; TCRdb's table is partial and in-frame only. The table has approximately 38,000 clones, 80% to 90% seen once. To note about this clone: Its antigen is unknown. One end of the junction varies from germline; a read error may be responsible.

This chain uses TRBV27 with TRBJ1-2; possible D gene TRBD1, 5 bases. The sequence was obtained from a woman between 18 and 30 years old in good health and CMV-seronegative. The sequenced sample was PBMCs. The CDR3 sequence is CASSFDADNYGYPF. The DNA of the CDR3 is TGTGCCAGCAGTTTCGACGCGGACAACTATGGCTACCCCTTC.